Only a few counts were recorded for the clone carrying this T cell receptor beta chain. Antigen unknown. This record comes from a study of response to subunit inactivated influenza vaccine. Regarding the study as a whole: Authors suggested that a seasonal influenza vaccination recruits few new T cells each time.

Each CDR3 protein is one row after TCRdb ran MiXCR on the RT-PCR reads. The table includes a few hundred thousand distinct CDR3 sequences, 20% to 25% detected once. Germline loops: CDR1 SGHRS, CDR2 YFSETQ. The CDR3 totals 13 residues. Trimming pared 6 bases from V and 6 bases from J, leaving 16 bases between. The sequence was collected from a man aged 50-75 years who received an inactivated influenza vaccine. The source was PBMCs from blood, collected roughly 20 months after vaccination. The V and J genes are TRBV5-1 and TRBJ2-7; D tentatively fits TRBD1 or TRBD2 (5 bases each). CDR3 in amino acids: CASMRGDVSEQYF. In nucleotides, the CDR3 is TGCGCCAGCATGAGGGGAGACGTAAGCGAGCAGTACTTC. Using reference TRBV5-1 and TRBJ2-7 for the parts outside the CDR3, the full variable domain is KAGVTQTPRYLIKTRGQQVTLSCSPISGHRSVSWYQQTPGQGLQFLFEYFSETQRNKGNFPGRFSGRQFSNSRSEMNVSTLELGDSALYLCASMRGDVSEQYFGPGTRLTVT.